A single sample is the source of the 19 T cell receptor beta chains below, sequenced in a study of cytomegalovirus exposure and HLA in healthy donors. PCR amplification relied on 60 Vbeta primers (plus 13 Jbeta primers). Clones were sequenced by immunoSEQ multiplex PCR, and TCRdb holds only the in-frame ones, with some missing. Of approximately 100,000 clones listed, around 80% are singletons. The sequencing input was PBMCs. The source of these receptors is a male donor in good health and CMV-seropositive.

The chain uses TRBV5-1 and TRBJ2-7, with 8 bases identical to TRBD1. Germline values: CDR1 SGHRS, CDR2 YFSETQ. This CDR3 is built from 13 residues. J gave up 4 bases and V 3 bases, and 3 bases lay outside the gene matches. CDR3 coding DNA: TGCGCCAGCAGCTCTGACAGGGGTTACGAGCAGTACTTC. This sequence encodes CASSSDRGYEQYF. Together with reference TRBV5-1 and TRBJ2-7, the CDR3 gives the full variable domain: KAGVTQTPRYLIKTRGQQVTLSCSPISGHRSVSWYQQTPGQGLQFLFEYFSETQRNKGNFPGRFSGRQFSNSRSEMNVSTLELGDSALYLCASSSDRGYEQYFGPGTRLTVT.

This chain connects TRBV7-9 to TRBJ1-6; 8 bases match TRBD1. V lost 5 bases and J lost 6; bases outside the gene matches: 3. The CDR3 spans 14 residues. CDR1 is SEHNR and CDR2 is FQNEAQ in the germline V gene (reference sequence). CDR3: CASSSQGANSPLHF. The CDR3 nucleotides read TGTGCCAGCAGCAGTCAGGGGGCTAATTCACCCCTCCACTTT.

The J gene is TRBJ1-2, the V gene TRBV6-5; the D gene is possibly TRBD1 (5 bases). The germline V gene has CDR1 MNHEY and CDR2 SVGAGI. CDR3 length: 14 amino acids. Trimming removed 4 bases at V and 10 bases at J, with 19 bases between. This chain's CDR3 is CASSSTWPRQIYTF. DNA for the CDR3: TGTGCCAGCAGTTCCACCTGGCCAAGACAGATCTACACCTTC.

The chain links TRBV11-3 to TRBJ2-7; 9 bases fit TRBD1. Germline lookup yields CDR1 SGHNT and CDR2 YENEEA. After removal of 5 bases from V and 4 bases from J, the junction contained 6 bases not matched to a gene. The CDR3 length is 14 residues. The CDR3 protein is CASSKGDREYEQYF. The CDR3 nucleotides read TGTGCCAGCAGCAAAGGGGACAGGGAGTACGAGCAGTACTTC.

There are a few counts of this clone. The chain employs TRBV7-2 and TRBJ2-3; possible D gene TRBD2, 7 bases. Trimming took off 1 base at V and 6 bases at J, with 17 bases between the two ends. The CDR3 is made up of 16 amino acids. Germline lookup yields CDR1 SGHTA and CDR2 FQGNSA. The CDR3 nucleotides read TGTGCCAGCAGCTTAGTGCGGGGGCCCAGGTCCGATACGCAGTATTTT. This encodes CASSLVRGPRSDTQYF.

The chain uses TRBV7-2 and TRBJ2-7, with no clear D. CDR3 size: 13 residues. Germline assignment: CDR1 SGHTA and CDR2 FQGNSA. Between the trimmed V and J ends, which lost 4 bases and 9 bases, there was a span of 16 bases. The CDR3 spells CASSSVAAVGQYF. For the CDR3, the DNA is TGTGCCAGCAGCTCCGTCGCGGCGGTGGGGCAGTACTTC.

The chain combines TRBV27 with TRBJ1-2; D gene uncertain. V lost 2 bases to trimming and J lost 6 bases, with 13 bases between them. Germline CDR1 is MNHEY and CDR2 is SMNVEV (reference sequence). The CDR3 covers 14 residues. CDR3 sequence reads: CASSLPGSPDGYTF. The CDR3 region has the DNA TGTGCCAGCAGTTTACCAGGCTCGCCGGATGGCTACACCTTC.

This sequence joins TRBV30 and TRBJ1-1; 11 bases fit TRBD1. Germline CDR1 reads GTSNPN; CDR2 reads SVGIG (reference sequence). V gave up 5 bases and J gave up 3 bases; unmatched junction bases: 5. The CDR3 extends over 14 amino acids. For the CDR3, the DNA is TGTGCCTGGGGTCAGGGACAGGGGGACACTGAAGCTTTCTTT. Its protein product is CAWGQGQGDTEAFF.

The chain employs TRBV7-3 and TRBJ2-3; the match to TRBD2 covers 7 bases. This CDR3 contains 15 residues. Germline CDR1 SGHTA, CDR2 FQGTGA. V lost 5 bases, J lost 1 base, and 6 bases stayed unmatched. For the CDR3, the DNA is TGTGCCAGCAGCCGTCGGGGGGAAGGCACAGATACGCAGTATTTT. Its translation is CASSRRGEGTDTQYF.

This clone was counted a few times. The same CDR3 also results from other DNA sequences found in this sample. The genes are TRBV5-8 and TRBJ2-5, with D tentatively TRBD1 (5 bases). The CDR3 is made up of 14 amino acids. Germline CDR1 is SGHTS and CDR2 is YDEGEE. Trimming took 0 bases from V and 2 from J, leaving 8 bases between them. As DNA, the CDR3 is TGTGCCAGCAGCTTGGCAGGGTATCAAGAGACCCAGTACTTC. Translating it yields CASSLAGYQETQYF.

This chain links TRBV9 with TRBJ2-2, with D perhaps matching TRBD2 (6 bases). Per the germline V gene, CDR1 is SGDLS and CDR2 is YYNGEE. Trimming left V 0 bases short and J 6 bases short, with 9 bases between. This CDR3 has 14 residues. CDR3 in DNA: TGTGCCAGCAGCGTAGAACCTAGCGCCGGGGAGCTGTTTTTT. Its translation is CASSVEPSAGELFF.

This clone has a handful of counts. This chain connects TRBV7-9 to TRBJ1-2; D is unclear. V was pared by 6 bases and J by 4 bases, with 15 bases between. Germline loops: CDR1 SEHNR, CDR2 FQNEAQ (reference sequence). The CDR3 loop spans 14 amino acids. The CDR3 here is CASSTERTTYGYTF. The CDR3 DNA follows: TGTGCCAGCAGTACGGAGCGGACTACCTATGGCTACACCTTC.

J is TRBJ2-1 and V is TRBV23-1, with 10 bases matching TRBD2. TRBV23-1 is marked as an open reading frame, function uncertain. The junction had 7 bases not matched to a gene; V was cut back by 0 bases and J by 5 bases. The CDR3 runs 17 residues. This CDR3 reads CASSQSERGGQDNEQFF. CDR3 coding DNA: TGCGCCAGCAGTCAATCGGAGCGGGGGGGCCAAGACAATGAGCAGTTCTTC.

The V gene is TRBV4-3, the J gene TRBJ2-6; TRBD1 matches 7 bases. This CDR3 has 16 amino acids. Germline V lookup: CDR1 LGHNA, CDR2 YSLEER. Unmatched junction bases numbered 1, after V lost 0 bases and J lost 2 bases. CDR3 amino acids: CASSQDQGAGANVLTF. The DNA of the CDR3 is TGCGCCAGCAGCCAAGATCAGGGGGCTGGGGCCAACGTCCTGACTTTC.

The CDR3 region has the DNA TGTGCCAGCAGCCTACAGGGGGCGAACACTGAAGCTTTCTTT. It codes for CASSLQGANTEAFF. This chain links TRBV5-4 with TRBJ1-1; 9 bases map to TRBD1. V was clipped by 4 bases and J by 1 base; unmatched bases: 2. This CDR3 is 14 amino acids long. Germline V gene data show CDR1 as SGHNT and CDR2 as YYREEE (reference sequence).

The chain joins TRBV6-5 to TRBJ2-7; TRBD1 agrees at 7 bases. The V gene end was trimmed by 2 bases and the J gene end by 6 bases; junction bases not matched to a gene: 4. CDR3 length equals 13 residues. The germline V gene encodes CDR1 MNHEY and CDR2 SVGAGI. The CDR3 here is CASSYAHRGEQYF. In DNA form, the CDR3 reads TGTGCCAGCAGTTACGCACACAGGGGCGAGCAGTACTTC.

This clone was seen once. At one end, the junction sequence differs from germline, possibly due to a read error. V and J are TRBV5-1 and TRBJ2-2, with 9 bases matching TRBD1. CDR1 and CDR2 (germline): SGHRS, YFSETQ. CDR3 size: 16 residues. The CDR3 is CASSQGDRGNAGELFF. As DNA, the CDR3 is TGCGCCAGCAGCCAGGGAGACAGGGGGAACGCCGGGGAGCTGTTTTTT. The variable domain in full, completed from reference TRBV5-1 and TRBJ2-2, reads KAGVTQTPRYLIKTRGQQVTLSCSPISGHRSVSWYQQTPGQGLQFLFEYFSETQRNKGNFPGRFSGRQFSNSRSEMNVSTLELGDSALYLCASSQGDRGNAGELFFGEGSRLTVL.

On this clone itself: This sample also contains other DNA sequences that code for the same CDR3. The chain employs TRBV30 and TRBJ1-2; tentatively, D is TRBD1 (5 bases). Germline CDR1 and CDR2: GTSNPN and SVGIG (reference sequence). CDR3 length: 13 residues. V shed 5 bases and J shed 6 bases, with 16 bases lying between them. In DNA form, the CDR3 reads TGTGCCTGGGACGGGGGAGGAGAAGATGGCTACACCTTC. It translates to CAWDGGGEDGYTF.

The chain employs TRBV12-5 and TRBJ2-3, with D unresolved. Germline V gene sequence: CDR1 LGHNT, CDR2 FRNRAP. This CDR3 region has 13 residues. The germline V and J ends were trimmed by 1 base and 2 bases, with 4 bases remaining between them. The CDR3 protein is CASGLANTDTQYF. DNA of the CDR3: TGTGCTAGTGGTTTGGCAAACACAGATACGCAGTATTTT.